This T cell receptor (delta chain) is drawn from a study of gamma-delta T cells after stem cell transplantation. TCRdb re-processed the RT-PCR reads using CATT. The sample has 6,500 or so delta-chain clones, approximately 25% seen once; the top ten hold 18%. Concerning this clone itself: The likely explanation is a read error, given a far larger clone one base away.

The length of the CDR3 is 16 residues. Germline-derived CDR1 and CDR2 are GEAIGNYY and EKD. V lost 1 base and J lost 2; bases outside the gene matches: 7. Material for sequencing was gamma-delta T cells. The receptor comes from a human donor. It is not recorded whose cells these are; they may come from a transplant donor. The rearrangement links TRDV2 to TRDJ1; 9 nucleotides agree with TRDD3. CDR3 in DNA: TGTGCCTGTGACACAATAGGGGATACGAGGACCGATAAACTCATCTTT. Amino acid sequence: CACDTIGDTRTDKLIF.